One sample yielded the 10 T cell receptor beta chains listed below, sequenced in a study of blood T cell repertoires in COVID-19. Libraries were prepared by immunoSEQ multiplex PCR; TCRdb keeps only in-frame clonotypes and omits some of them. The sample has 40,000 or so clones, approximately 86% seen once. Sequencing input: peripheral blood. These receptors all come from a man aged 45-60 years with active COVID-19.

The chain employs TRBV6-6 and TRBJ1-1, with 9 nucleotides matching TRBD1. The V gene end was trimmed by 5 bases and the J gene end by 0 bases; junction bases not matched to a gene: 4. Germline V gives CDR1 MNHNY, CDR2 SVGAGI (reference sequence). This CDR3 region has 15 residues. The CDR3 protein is CASSRDRDLNTEAFF. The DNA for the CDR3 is TGTGCCAGCAGTCGGGACAGGGACTTGAACACTGAAGCTTTCTTT.

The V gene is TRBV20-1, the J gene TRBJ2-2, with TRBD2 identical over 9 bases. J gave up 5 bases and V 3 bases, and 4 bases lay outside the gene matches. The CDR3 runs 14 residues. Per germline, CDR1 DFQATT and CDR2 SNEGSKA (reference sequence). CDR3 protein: CSASALAGTGELFF. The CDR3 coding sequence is TGCAGTGCTAGTGCGCTAGCGGGGACCGGGGAGCTGTTTTTT.

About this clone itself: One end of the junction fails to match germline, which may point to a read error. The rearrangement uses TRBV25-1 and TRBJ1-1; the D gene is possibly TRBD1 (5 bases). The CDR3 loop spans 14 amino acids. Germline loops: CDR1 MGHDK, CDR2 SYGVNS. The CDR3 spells CASSELAGNPEAFF. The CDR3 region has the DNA TGTGCCAGCAGTGAATTAGCAGGGAACCCTGAAGCTTTCTTT.

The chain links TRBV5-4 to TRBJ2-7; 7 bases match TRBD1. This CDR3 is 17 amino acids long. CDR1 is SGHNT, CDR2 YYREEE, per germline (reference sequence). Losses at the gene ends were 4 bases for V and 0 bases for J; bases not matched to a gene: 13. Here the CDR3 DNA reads TGTGCCAGCAGCCCCCAGGCGCCCGGGACAGCCTCCTACGAGCAGTACTTC. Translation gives CASSPQAPGTASYEQYF.

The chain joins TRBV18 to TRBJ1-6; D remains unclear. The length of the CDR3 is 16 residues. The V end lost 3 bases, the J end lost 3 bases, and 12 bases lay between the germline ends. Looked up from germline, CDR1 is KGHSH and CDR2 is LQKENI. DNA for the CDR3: TGTGCCAGCTCACCCCAAAAGAGCGTCTATAATTCACCCCTCCACTTT. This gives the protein CASSPQKSVYNSPLHF.

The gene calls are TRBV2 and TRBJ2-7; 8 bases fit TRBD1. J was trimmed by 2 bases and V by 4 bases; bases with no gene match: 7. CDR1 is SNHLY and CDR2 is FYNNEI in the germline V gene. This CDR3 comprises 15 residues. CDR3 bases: TGTGCCAGCAGTGCCACAGGGGGGAAAGCCTACGAGCAGTACTTC. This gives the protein CASSATGGKAYEQYF.

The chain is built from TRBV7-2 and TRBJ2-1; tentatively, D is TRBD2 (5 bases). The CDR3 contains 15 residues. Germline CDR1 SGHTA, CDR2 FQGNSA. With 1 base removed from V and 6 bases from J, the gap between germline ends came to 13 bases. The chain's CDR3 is CASSLEFRAANEQFF. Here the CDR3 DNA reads TGTGCCAGCAGCTTAGAATTCAGAGCGGCCAATGAGCAGTTCTTC.

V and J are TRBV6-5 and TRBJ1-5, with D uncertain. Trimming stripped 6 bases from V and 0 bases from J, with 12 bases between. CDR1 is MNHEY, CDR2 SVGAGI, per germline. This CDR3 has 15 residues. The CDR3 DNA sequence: TGTGCCAGCAGGCGGGTTCCCTATAGCAATCAGCCCCAGCATTTT. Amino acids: CASRRVPYSNQPQHF.

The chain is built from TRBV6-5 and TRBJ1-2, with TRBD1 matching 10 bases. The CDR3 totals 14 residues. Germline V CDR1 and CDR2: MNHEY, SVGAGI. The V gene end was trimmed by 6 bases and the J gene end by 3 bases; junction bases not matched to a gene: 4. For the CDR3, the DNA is TGTGCCAGCAGAGCCGGACAGGGGGACTATGGCTACACCTTC. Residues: CASRAGQGDYGYTF.

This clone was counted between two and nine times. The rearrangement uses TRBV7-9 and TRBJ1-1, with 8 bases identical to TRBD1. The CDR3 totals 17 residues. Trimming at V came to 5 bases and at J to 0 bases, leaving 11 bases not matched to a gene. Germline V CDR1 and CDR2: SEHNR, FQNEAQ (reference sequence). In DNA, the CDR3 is TGTGCCAGCAGCCGAAAAGGGACAGGAGGAATGAACACTGAAGCTTTCTTT. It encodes CASSRKGTGGMNTEAFF.